The present T cell receptor beta chain was sequenced within a study of T cells in Graves' hyperthyroidism and ophthalmopathy. Study information: Peripheral blood samples were taken at initial diagnosis, prior to any treatment.

Regarding the study as a whole: Most thyroid clonotypes expanded above 0.001 were also detected in blood. In the analysis, a 13 V-J model separated ophthalmopathy from stable hyperthyroidism.

V lost 3 bases to trimming and J lost 0 bases, with 9 bases between them. CDR3 length equals 15 residues. The V gene's germline CDR1 is SGHAT and CDR2 FQNNGV. Not enrolled were patients with uncontrolled infection, other autoimmune disease, pregnancy or lactation. This clonotype was seen many times. Its matching antigen is unknown. Amplification targeted TCR beta CDR3 regions from RNA transcripts. The HTBI primer set was used in a first-round RT-PCR of the TCR CDR3. TCRdb processed the multiplex PCR reads anew with MiXCR; each CDR3 protein has one entry. The table has about 360,000 distinct CDR3 sequences, 13% seen once.

The TCR was taken from a woman between 18 and 29 years old with Graves' hyperthyroidism. Sequenced material: blood. The gene calls are TRBV11-2 and TRBJ1-5, with D unclear. In DNA form, the CDR3 reads TGTGCCAGCAGCTTGTCGGGTTATAGCAATCAGCCCCAGCATTTT. It translates to CASSLSGYSNQPQHF.